These 32 T cell receptor beta chains were all obtained from the same sample, sequenced in a study of T cell responses to AZD1222 COVID-19 vaccine (dated by TCRdb to about 2021). The time point label on this specimen signifies: baseline before first vaccination. Library preparation used the immunoSEQ multiplex PCR assay. Imported from immuneACCESS, the table was reduced by TCRdb to in-frame sequences with V and J called. These copies leave out some clones; in studies compared against another copy, an unresolved V gene accounts for under half, and the cause of the remainder is not known. The sample table lists roughly 70,000 clones, approximately 81% of them with a count of one. The top ten hold about a fifth of the sample. The sequenced sample was peripheral blood, obtained on day 0 of AZD1222 vaccination. These receptors originate from an adult in good health.

The chain is built from TRBV30 and TRBJ1-3; 7 bases fit TRBD1. The CDR3 extends over 13 amino acids. The V segment lost 4 bases and the J segment 4 bases; nucleotides outside the gene matches: 4. The germline gives CDR1 GTSNPN, CDR2 SVGIG (reference sequence). CDR3 region: CAWKLQGGNTIYF. The CDR3 DNA follows: TGTGCCTGGAAACTACAGGGGGGAAACACCATATATTTT.

V gene TRBV5-5 combines with J gene TRBJ1-1; D might be TRBD1 (5 bases). Trimming left V 0 bases short and J 6 bases short, with 12 bases between. CDR1 is SGHKS and CDR2 is YYEKEE in the germline V gene (reference sequence). The CDR3 is 14 amino acids. The CDR3 nucleotides read TGTGCCAGCAGCTTGGGACCAGGGTTCGCTGAAGCTTTCTTT. This encodes CASSLGPGFAEAFF.

This clone showed up just a few times. The V and J genes are TRBV7-8 and TRBJ2-7; 8 nucleotides align to TRBD2. The CDR3 contains 14 residues. After removal of 8 bases from V and 8 bases from J, the junction contained 14 bases not matched to a gene. Germline V lookup: CDR1 SGHVS, CDR2 FQNEAQ. The CDR3 here is CASGGAAGALQQYF. The CDR3 bases are TGTGCCAGCGGGGGGGCAGCGGGAGCCCTCCAGCAGTACTTC.

V usage is TRBV18 and J usage is TRBJ1-4; TRBD1 aligns across 7 bases. Germline V CDR1 and CDR2: KGHSH, LQKENI. The CDR3 loop spans 15 amino acids. Trimming removed 5 bases from V and 11 bases from J; junction bases left unmatched: 14. This CDR3 reads CASSSSAQGEGKLFF. As DNA, the CDR3 is TGTGCCAGCTCATCCTCAGCCCAGGGGGAAGGGAAACTGTTTTTT.

This CDR3 is CASSAGTGGSYEQYF. The CDR3, as DNA: TGTGCCAGTAGTGCCGGGACAGGGGGCTCCTACGAGCAGTACTTC. This chain links TRBV19 with TRBJ2-7; 11 bases align to TRBD1. The V segment lost 5 bases and the J segment 0 bases; nucleotides outside the gene matches: 3. The CDR3 contains 15 residues. The germline CDR1 and CDR2 sequences are LNHDA and SQIVND (reference sequence).

The chain uses TRBV6-5 and TRBJ1-3; D not certain. Trimming pared 2 bases from V and 0 bases from J, leaving 5 bases between. Germline CDR1 MNHEY, CDR2 SVGAGI. CDR3 size: 14 residues. CDR3 sequence: CASSYGSSGNTIYF. CDR3 nucleotides: TGTGCCAGCAGTTACGGCAGCTCTGGAAACACCATATATTTT.

This chain links TRBV11-3 with TRBJ1-2; tentative D call: TRBD1 (6 bases). Germline lookup yields CDR1 SGHNT and CDR2 YENEEA. The ends were cut back, 3 bases at V and 6 bases at J, with 14 bases in the middle. The CDR3 contains 14 residues. CDR3 DNA: TGTGCCAGCAGCTTGGGGGCTAAGGGTGATGGCTACACCTTC. Its translation is CASSLGAKGDGYTF.

The CDR3: CASSTDRGNDEQYF. The CDR3 region has the DNA TGTGCCAGCAGTACGGACAGGGGTAACGACGAGCAGTACTTC. The chain links TRBV6-5 to TRBJ2-7; TRBD1 agrees at 9 bases. The CDR3 is 14 residues long. CDR1 and CDR2 from the germline V gene are MNHEY and SVGAGI. The V and J ends lost 5 bases and 5 bases, in that order; junction bases with no gene match: 7.

V usage is TRBV7-9 and J usage is TRBJ1-1, with a weak D call TRBD1 (6 bases). Between the trimmed V and J ends, which lost 8 bases and 3 bases, there was a span of 13 bases. This CDR3 contains 13 residues. CDR1 and CDR2 from the germline V gene are SEHNR and FQNEAQ (reference sequence). The CDR3 DNA sequence: TGTGCCAGCGCACAGGGTAGTGACACTGAAGCTTTCTTT. It codes for CASAQGSDTEAFF. The variable domain in full, with the rest retrieved from reference TRBV7-9 and TRBJ1-1, is DTGVSQNPRHKITKRGQNVTFRCDPISEHNRLYWYRQTLGQGPEFLTYFQNEAQLEKSRLLSDRFSAERPKGSFSTLEIQRTEQGDSAMYLCASAQGSDTEAFFGQGTRLTVV.

The count of this clone is one. This chain connects TRBV6-4 to TRBJ2-7; the match to TRBD1 covers 8 bases. Trimming took 5 bases from V and 6 from J; bases not matched to a gene: 18. The V gene's germline CDR1 is MRHNA and CDR2 SNTAGT. This CDR3 is built from 17 residues. The CDR3 sequence is CASSTYPGQGSSGEQYF. The CDR3 bases are TGTGCCAGCAGTACTTACCCAGGACAGGGTTCTTCGGGCGAGCAGTACTTC.

This clone has a single count. The chain links TRBV7-9 to TRBJ2-3; no reliable D call. The CDR3 is 13 residues long. Germline CDR1 and CDR2: SEHNR and FQNEAQ (reference sequence). V lost 0 bases, J lost 3 bases, and 4 bases lay in between. CDR3 in DNA: TGTGCCAGCAGCTTAGCAGCGACAGATACGCAGTATTTT. This translates into CASSLAATDTQYF.

CDR3 residues: CASSLQGADTEAFF. CDR3 in DNA: TGTGCCAGCAGCTTGCAGGGGGCGGACACTGAAGCTTTCTTT. The genes are TRBV7-2 and TRBJ1-1; TRBD1 aligns across 8 bases. The CDR3 contains 14 residues. Germline CDR1 and CDR2: SGHTA and FQGNSA. Trimming at V came to 3 bases and at J to 3 bases, leaving 3 bases not matched to a gene.

The chain combines TRBV19 with TRBJ1-1; D gene unclear. V shed 6 bases and J shed 6 bases, with 20 bases lying between them. Germline loops: CDR1 LNHDA, CDR2 SQIVND (reference sequence). CDR3 size: 15 residues. As DNA, the CDR3 is TGTGCCAGTAGCTTGCAGCCTTGGGGTATGGCTGAAGCTTTCTTT. It yields the protein CASSLQPWGMAEAFF. The variable domain in full, with the rest retrieved from reference TRBV19 and TRBJ1-1, is DGGITQSPKYLFRKEGQNVTLSCEQNLNHDAMYWYRQDPGQGLRLIYYSQIVNDFQKGDIAEGYSVSREKKESFPLTVTSAQKNPTAFYLCASSLQPWGMAEAFFGQGTRLTVV.

The chain employs TRBV6-1 and TRBJ2-3, with a possible D match to TRBD1 (6 bases). The germline V and J ends were trimmed by 1 base and 4 bases, with 9 bases remaining between them. The CDR3 extends over 14 amino acids. CDR1 is MNHNS and CDR2 is SASEGT in the germline V gene. The CDR3 reads CASSEDNRADTQYF. The CDR3 DNA is TGTGCCAGCAGTGAAGATAACAGGGCAGATACGCAGTATTTT.

This rearrangement joins TRBV27 to TRBJ1-2, with D unclear. Trimming removed 5 bases from V and 4 bases from J, with 17 bases in between. The CDR3 runs to 15 residues. Germline V gives CDR1 MNHEY, CDR2 SMNVEV (reference sequence). CDR3: CASSRALGRSYGYTF. The CDR3 DNA follows: TGTGCCAGCAGTCGGGCTCTGGGGAGATCCTATGGCTACACCTTC.

This chain joins TRBV19 and TRBJ2-7; TRBD2 matches 10 bases. The CDR3 extends over 16 amino acids. In germline, CDR1 is LNHDA, CDR2 SQIVND (reference sequence). V was clipped by 8 bases and J by 0 bases; unmatched bases: 10. The chain's CDR3 is CASGWSGTSDSYEQYF. DNA for the CDR3: TGTGCCAGTGGGTGGTCAGGGACTAGCGACTCCTACGAGCAGTACTTC.

This clone was detected a few times. The V and J genes are TRBV2 and TRBJ2-1; D unresolved. The V and J ends lost 2 bases and 9 bases respectively, with 11 bases between them. This CDR3 spans 13 amino acids. The germline V gene encodes CDR1 SNHLY and CDR2 FYNNEI. The CDR3 loop reads CASSEFQWSEQFF. The CDR3, as DNA: TGTGCCAGCAGTGAATTTCAATGGAGTGAGCAGTTCTTC.

The genes are TRBV11-3 and TRBJ2-1; 7 bases align to TRBD1. This CDR3 comprises 15 residues. V was pared by 5 bases and J by 0 bases, with 4 bases of the junction left unmatched. Germline CDR1 is SGHNT and CDR2 is YENEEA. The CDR3 region is CASSPDRLSYNEQFF. The CDR3 DNA reads as TGTGCCAGCAGCCCGGACAGGCTCTCCTACAATGAGCAGTTCTTC. The complete variable domain, with remaining parts taken from reference TRBV11-3 and TRBJ2-1, reads EAGVVQSPRYKIIEKKQPVAFWCNPISGHNTLYWYLQNLGQGPELLIRYENEEAVDDSQLPKDRFSAERLKGVDSTLKIQPAELGDSAVYLCASSPDRLSYNEQFFGPGTRLTVL.

This chain uses TRBV6-5 with TRBJ1-4, with TRBD1 as a possible D gene (5 bases). The germline V gene encodes CDR1 MNHEY and CDR2 SVGAGI. Trimming stripped 1 base from V and 8 bases from J, with 11 bases between. The CDR3 has 14 amino acids. DNA for the CDR3: TGTGCCAGCAGTTACTGGCAGGGCCAGGAAAAACTGTTTTTT. Translating gives CASSYWQGQEKLFF.

This clone was seen only a few times. This chain connects TRBV30 to TRBJ2-3, with D perhaps matching TRBD1 (5 bases). The V gene lost 5 bases and the J gene lost 6 bases, with 9 bases spanning the gap. Germline lookup yields CDR1 GTSNPN and CDR2 SVGIG (reference sequence). The CDR3 is 11 residues long. CDR3 in DNA: TGTGCCTGGCAGGGATCCGATACGCAGTATTTT. Amino acid sequence: CAWQGSDTQYF.

The J gene is TRBJ2-1, the V gene TRBV5-1; 9 nucleotides match TRBD2. CDR1 and CDR2 from the germline V gene are SGHRS and YFSETQ. This CDR3 is 15 amino acids long. The V segment lost 4 bases and the J segment 4 bases; nucleotides outside the gene matches: 6. The chain's CDR3 is CASSKTSGQYNEQFF. DNA of the CDR3: TGCGCCAGCAGCAAGACTAGCGGACAATACAATGAGCAGTTCTTC.

The chain has TRBV7-9 and TRBJ2-2; possible D gene TRBD2, 5 bases. Trimming removed 3 bases at V and 3 bases at J, with 11 bases between. The CDR3 has 15 amino acids. Germline values: CDR1 SEHNR, CDR2 FQNEAQ (reference sequence). CDR3 sequence (DNA): TGTGCCAGCAGCTTTAGTGGGAGAGACACCGGGGAGCTGTTTTTT. This translates into CASSFSGRDTGELFF.

This clone came up a few times. The chain is built from TRBV18 and TRBJ2-2; weak D call: TRBD2 (5 bases). The V and J ends lost 3 bases and 3 bases respectively, with 17 bases between them. This CDR3 has 17 residues. Germline CDR1 KGHSH, CDR2 LQKENI. The CDR3 region has the DNA TGTGCCAGCTCACCTATCCTCGGGGTCAGCTACACCGGGGAGCTGTTTTTT. Translating gives CASSPILGVSYTGELFF.

The J gene is TRBJ1-6, the V gene TRBV19, with 8 bases aligning to TRBD1. Germline assignment: CDR1 LNHDA and CDR2 SQIVND (reference sequence). The CDR3 sequence is 14 residues long. V was clipped by 5 bases and J by 7 bases; unmatched bases: 4. Here the CDR3 reads CASSPTGGNSPLHF. The CDR3 DNA sequence: TGTGCCAGTAGTCCTACAGGGGGGAATTCACCCCTCCACTTT. The full variable domain, rest sourced from reference TRBV19 and TRBJ1-6, is DGGITQSPKYLFRKEGQNVTLSCEQNLNHDAMYWYRQDPGQGLRLIYYSQIVNDFQKGDIAEGYSVSREKKESFPLTVTSAQKNPTAFYLCASSPTGGNSPLHFGNGTRLTVT.

The V and J genes are TRBV7-2 and TRBJ2-2; D remains ambiguous. V was clipped by 5 bases and J by 5 bases, with 12 bases between them. The CDR3 totals 14 residues. Germline V lookup: CDR1 SGHTA, CDR2 FQGNSA. In DNA form, the CDR3 reads TGTGCCAGCAGCCCCGGCCATCCTACCGGGGAGCTGTTTTTT. Amino acid sequence: CASSPGHPTGELFF.

This clone was counted once. The chain has TRBV6-5 and TRBJ1-2; 7 nucleotides align to TRBD1. This CDR3 is 14 amino acids long. The germline gives CDR1 MNHEY, CDR2 SVGAGI. The ends lost 0 bases at V and 10 bases at J; junction bases unmatched: 8. CDR3 residues: CASSYSPDRATYTF. The CDR3, as DNA: TGTGCCAGCAGTTACTCCCCCGACAGGGCCACCTACACCTTC.

This clone was found a few times. This chain links TRBV5-1 with TRBJ2-5, with 8 bases lining up with TRBD2. The length of the CDR3 is 16 residues. V dropped 3 bases and J dropped 5; count of bases not matched to a gene: 12. The germline gives CDR1 SGHRS, CDR2 YFSETQ. CDR3 coding DNA: TGCGCCAGCAGCTGGCCGCCAGCGGGAGAACTGGAGACCCAGTACTTC. Translation: CASSWPPAGELETQYF.

The V call is TRBV18, the J call TRBJ2-7; the D gene is possibly TRBD1 (6 bases). Trimming took off 5 bases at V and 5 bases at J, with 13 bases between the two ends. Germline CDR1 is KGHSH and CDR2 is LQKENI. CDR3 length equals 13 residues. In DNA form, the CDR3 reads TGTGCCAGCTCATACAGGGTTCAGAACGAGCAGTACTTC. Amino acid sequence: CASSYRVQNEQYF. Full variable domain (missing parts from reference TRBV18 and TRBJ2-7): NAGVMQNPRHLVRRRGQEARLRCSPMKGHSHVYWYRQLPEEGLKFMVYLQKENIIDESGMPKERFSAEFPKEGPSILRIQQVVRGDSAAYFCASSYRVQNEQYFGPGTRLTVT.

The V and J genes are TRBV7-9 and TRBJ1-4; 8 nucleotides match TRBD1. The CDR3 is made up of 15 amino acids. V lost 5 bases and J lost 7; bases outside the gene matches: 9. Germline V gives CDR1 SEHNR, CDR2 FQNEAQ (reference sequence). The CDR3 DNA is TGTGCCAGCAGCCCCCGGACAGGGCCGGGTGAAAAACTGTTTTTT. This translates into CASSPRTGPGEKLFF.

This clone was observed once. The CDR3 nucleotides are TGTGCCAGCAGCTTTCGACTGCAAGAGACCCAGTACTTC. It specifies CASSFRLQETQYF. This chain uses TRBV11-2 with TRBJ2-5; D is undetermined. Trimming cost V 3 bases and J 2 bases, with 7 bases left between them. The CDR3 spans 13 residues. Per germline, CDR1 SGHAT and CDR2 FQNNGV.

The chain is built from TRBV18 and TRBJ2-1; a possible D gene is TRBD2 (6 bases). Germline V gene sequence: CDR1 KGHSH, CDR2 LQKENI. V was shortened by 2 bases and J by 0 bases, with 11 bases between the two germline ends. This CDR3 region has 16 residues. In DNA form, the CDR3 reads TGTGCCAGCTCACCATGGGACTGGAGCTCCTACAATGAGCAGTTCTTC. Its protein is CASSPWDWSSYNEQFF.

This chain joins TRBV6-5 and TRBJ1-2, with no clear D. The V gene's germline CDR1 is MNHEY and CDR2 SVGAGI. This CDR3 spans 15 amino acids. The V and J ends lost 0 bases and 4 bases respectively, with 12 bases between them. CDR3 nucleotide sequence: TGTGCCAGCAGTTACTCTTGGACGATGGGCTATGGCTACACCTTC. This codes for CASSYSWTMGYGYTF.